A single sample gave rise to the 10 T cell receptor beta chains below, sequenced in a study of CD8 T cells in Susac syndrome. The RNA, about 0.5 to 1 ug, was put through reverse transcription using random hexamers. TCRdb analysed the immunoSEQ multiplex PCR reads with MiXCR anew, one entry per CDR3 protein. The profile shows 150,000 to 200,000 distinct CDR3 sequences, approximately 94% of them singletons. The sample taken for sequencing was CD4+ T cells from PBMCs. The source is a human donor with multiple sclerosis.

The J gene is TRBJ2-5, the V gene TRBV20-1, with a tentative D call TRBD2 (5 bases). The CDR3 is 12 amino acids. Trimming stripped 6 bases from V and 5 bases from J, with 13 bases between. CDR1 DFQATT and CDR2 SNEGSKA come from the germline V gene (reference sequence). The CDR3 spells CSAKRGSETQYF. The DNA for the CDR3 is TGCAGTGCCAAACGGGGTAGCGAGACCCAGTACTTC.

The chain is built from TRBV6-2 or TRBV6-3 and TRBJ1-2; no clear D. Trimming stripped 4 bases from V and 9 bases from J, with 15 bases between. Germline-derived CDR1 and CDR2 are MNHEY and SVGEGT. CDR3 length: 13 amino acids. CDR3 in DNA: TGTGCCAGCAGTTTCCCTGTTCCGGGGAGCTACACCTTC. Translation: CASSFPVPGSYTF.

The chain joins TRBV19 to TRBJ2-5; 8 bases match TRBD2. The CDR3 is made up of 15 amino acids. Germline V CDR1 and CDR2: LNHDA, SQIVND (reference sequence). J gave up 2 bases and V 5 bases, and 7 bases lay outside the gene matches. CDR3 in amino acids: CASSLRLAGQETQYF. The CDR3 coding sequence is TGTGCCAGTAGTCTCCGTTTAGCGGGGCAAGAGACCCAGTACTTC.

The rearrangement links TRBV28 to TRBJ1-1; D unclear. The CDR3 totals 14 residues. V was trimmed by 2 bases and J by 3 bases, leaving 10 bases between them. CDR1 and CDR2 from the germline V gene are MDHEN and SYDVKM. CDR3 DNA: TGTGCCAGCAGTTTAGGGAGGGTGGACACTGAAGCTTTCTTT. Translated: CASSLGRVDTEAFF.

CDR3 DNA sequence: TGCAGTGCCCAGACAGGGGTTGAGGAAAAACTGTTTTTT. The encoded protein is CSAQTGVEEKLFF. This chain uses TRBV20-1 with TRBJ1-4; 8 bases map to TRBD1. The ends lost 6 bases at V and 8 bases at J; junction bases unmatched: 8. The CDR3 consists of 13 residues. Germline lookup yields CDR1 DFQATT and CDR2 SNEGSKA (reference sequence).

The chain couples TRBV5-1 to TRBJ1-4; D is possibly TRBD1 (5 bases). Germline V gene data show CDR1 as SGHRS and CDR2 as YFSETQ. This CDR3 contains 15 residues. Trimming stripped 0 bases from V and 8 bases from J, with 14 bases between. CDR3 region: CASSLGGTQQEKLFF. The DNA of the CDR3 is TGCGCCAGCAGCTTGGGGGGGACCCAACAAGAAAAACTGTTTTTT.

V usage is TRBV5-1 and J usage is TRBJ2-7; 9 nucleotides align to TRBD1. With V trimmed by 0 bases and J by 6 bases, 7 bases remained unmatched. Germline loops: CDR1 SGHRS, CDR2 YFSETQ. The CDR3 has 15 amino acids. The CDR3 reads CASSLVGQGMAEQYF. The CDR3 coding sequence is TGCGCCAGCAGCTTGGTAGGACAGGGGATGGCCGAGCAGTACTTC. The full variable domain, with the rest looked up from reference TRBV5-1 and TRBJ2-7, is KAGVTQTPRYLIKTRGQQVTLSCSPISGHRSVSWYQQTPGQGLQFLFEYFSETQRNKGNFPGRFSGRQFSNSRSEMNVSTLELGDSALYLCASSLVGQGMAEQYFGPGTRLTVT.

The chain links TRBV9 to TRBJ2-3; 10 nucleotides align to TRBD2. Unmatched junction bases numbered 9, after V lost 0 bases and J lost 5 bases. The V gene's germline CDR1 is SGDLS and CDR2 YYNGEE. CDR3 length: 17 amino acids. The CDR3 coding sequence is TGTGCCAGCAGCGTAGAGGATAGCGGGAGGTCGATAGATACGCAGTATTTT. The encoded protein is CASSVEDSGRSIDTQYF.

This chain joins TRBV6-2 or TRBV6-3 and TRBJ2-7; D is tentatively TRBD1 or TRBD2 (5 bases each). The CDR3 consists of 12 residues. Deletions cut 5 bases from V and 11 bases from J, with 16 bases between. The germline V gene encodes CDR1 MNHEY and CDR2 SVGEGT. This chain's CDR3 is CASSHNGASKYF. CDR3 nucleotide sequence: TGTGCCAGCAGTCACAACGGGGCCTCGAAGTACTTC.

The rearrangement joins TRBV20-1 to TRBJ2-3, with D perhaps matching TRBD2 (6 bases). CDR1 is DFQATT and CDR2 is SNEGSKA in the germline V gene (reference sequence). This CDR3 is 15 amino acids long. The germline V and J ends were trimmed by 5 bases and 0 bases, with 15 bases remaining between them. The CDR3 DNA is TGCAGTGCTGACTCCAGACTAGAAAGCACAGATACGCAGTATTTT. Amino acids: CSADSRLESTDTQYF.